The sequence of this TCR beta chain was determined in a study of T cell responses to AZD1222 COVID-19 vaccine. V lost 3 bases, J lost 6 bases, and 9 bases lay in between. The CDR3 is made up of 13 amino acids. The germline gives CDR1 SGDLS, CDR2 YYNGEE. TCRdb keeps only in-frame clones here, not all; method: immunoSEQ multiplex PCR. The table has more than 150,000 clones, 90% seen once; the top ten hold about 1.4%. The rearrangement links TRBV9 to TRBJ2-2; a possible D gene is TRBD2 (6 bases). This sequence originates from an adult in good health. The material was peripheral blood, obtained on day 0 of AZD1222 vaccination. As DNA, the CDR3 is TGTGCCAGCAGCGGCGGGGAGGCCGGGGAGCTGTTTTTT. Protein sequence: CASSGGEAGELFF.